This TCR beta chain originates from a study of T-cell memory formation after mild COVID-19. As for the study in general: TCR clusters largely stayed donor specific. Study results and caveats: Largely, contracting CD4+ clones fell within CM and EM, and contracting CD8+ clones within EMRA.

Sample barcodes and UMIs were carried by the TCR alpha and TCR beta cDNA libraries that 5'RACE generated with constant-segment primers. TCRdb reprocessed the 5' RACE reads via MiXCR and lists one record per CDR3 protein. The table has about 210,000 distinct CDR3 sequences, 10% seen once. Comment on this clonotype: Its target is not known.

V shed 4 bases, J shed 5 bases, and the junction held 10 bases outside the gene matches. Germline loops: CDR1 SGHTA, CDR2 FQGTGA. CDR3 length: 15 residues. The rearrangement links TRBV7-3 to TRBJ1-1; the match to TRBD1 covers 7 bases. The TCR was taken from a man between 18 and 35 years old who had mild COVID-19 (a few samples of this study predate the infection). Cell type and time point are not known. Input material: PBMCs or a T cell subset sorted from them (not recorded which). CDR3 residues: CASSSLDRVLTEAFF. In nucleotides, the CDR3 is TGTGCCAGCAGCTCCCTCGACAGGGTGCTAACTGAAGCTTTCTTT.